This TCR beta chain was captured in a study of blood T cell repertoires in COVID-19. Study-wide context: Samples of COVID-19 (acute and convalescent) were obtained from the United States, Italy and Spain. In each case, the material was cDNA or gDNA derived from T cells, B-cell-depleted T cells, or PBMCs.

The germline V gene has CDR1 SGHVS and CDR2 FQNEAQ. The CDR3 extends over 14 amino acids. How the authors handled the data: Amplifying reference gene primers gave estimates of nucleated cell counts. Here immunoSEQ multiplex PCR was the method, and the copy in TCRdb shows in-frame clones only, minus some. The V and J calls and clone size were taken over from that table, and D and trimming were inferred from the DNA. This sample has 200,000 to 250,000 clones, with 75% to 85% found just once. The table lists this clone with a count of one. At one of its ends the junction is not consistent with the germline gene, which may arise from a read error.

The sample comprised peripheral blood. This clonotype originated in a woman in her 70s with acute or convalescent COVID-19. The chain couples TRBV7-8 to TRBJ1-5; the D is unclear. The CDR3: CASSLDSGNRPQHF. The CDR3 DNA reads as TGTGCCAGCAGCTTAGACAGTGGCAATCGGCCCCAGCATTTT.